The 8 T cell receptor beta chains reported below all come from one sample, sequenced in a study of T-cell reconstitution after alpha-beta-depleted transplantation in children. The authors prepared the TCRbeta library with unique molecular identifiers. In TCRdb, the PCR reads were re-called with MiXCR into one record per CDR3 protein. The sample records about 980,000 distinct CDR3 sequences, 25% to 35% being singletons. The sequences come from PBMCs, mostly from graft donor cells, collected 360 days after TCRalphabeta/CD19-depleted stem cell transplant. All receptors derive from a boy younger than two who had a stem cell transplant for SCID, so the T cells may come from the graft donor.

The V call is TRBV20-1, the J call TRBJ2-6; a weak D match, TRBD2 (7 bases). Trimming took 3 bases from V and 1 from J, leaving 22 bases between them. This CDR3 has 19 amino acids. Germline assignment: CDR1 DFQATT and CDR2 SNEGSKA (reference sequence). The CDR3 bases are TGCAGTGCTAGGGCCCCCTTAGGGGGGGCGGGATCTGGGGCCAACGTCCTGACTTTC. It encodes CSARAPLGGAGSGANVLTF.

As concerns this clonotype: An end of the junction does not agree with germline; a read error may underlie this. The V and J genes are TRBV6-2 or TRBV6-3 and TRBJ2-1; 9 bases align to TRBD2. Germline CDR1 MNHEY, CDR2 SVGEGT. The CDR3 covers 13 residues. For the CDR3, the DNA is TGTGCCAGCATAGGCGGGGGGGCAAACTTTTGGGTCTTC. Translation gives CASIGGGANFWVF.

The sample holds a few counts of this clonotype. The V call is TRBV29-1, the J call TRBJ2-3; no reliable D call. V was trimmed by 1 base and J by 0 bases, leaving 8 bases between them. In germline, CDR1 is SQVTM, CDR2 ANQGSEA. The CDR3 sequence is 14 residues long. CDR3 in DNA: TGCAGCGTTGAAGGCCTAGGGAGCACAGATACGCAGTATTTT. Its protein product is CSVEGLGSTDTQYF.

This sequence joins TRBV3-1 and TRBJ2-1; D may be TRBD1 or TRBD2 (5 bases each). Between the trimmed V and J ends, which lost 8 bases and 3 bases, there was a span of 26 bases. This CDR3 spans 18 amino acids. Germline V gene lookup returns CDR1 LGHDT and CDR2 YNNKEL (reference sequence). CDR3 protein: CASSKVAGTSLFYNEQFF. The CDR3 DNA follows: TGTGCCAGCTCAAAAGTGGCAGGGACCTCATTATTCTACAATGAGCAGTTCTTC.

CDR3 loop: CSARGLAGEVIGAKNIQYF. The CDR3 bases are TGCAGTGCTAGAGGACTAGCGGGAGAAGTGATTGGAGCCAAAAACATTCAGTACTTC. The chain is built from TRBV20-1 and TRBJ2-4; 12 bases map to TRBD2. The CDR3 covers 19 residues. The germline V gene has CDR1 DFQATT and CDR2 SNEGSKA (reference sequence). After removal of 1 base from V and 0 bases from J, the junction contained 10 bases not matched to a gene.

The chain links TRBV20-1 to TRBJ2-1; D not certain. The V end was cut by 6 bases, the J end by 4 bases, with 16 bases between. Germline V CDR1 and CDR2: DFQATT, SNEGSKA (reference sequence). The CDR3 has 14 amino acids. CDR3 nucleotide sequence: TGCAGTGCGGGCCGGGCAAGTACTTACAATGAGCAGTTCTTC. Translating gives CSAGRASTYNEQFF.

This clonotype was picked up a small number of times. This chain uses TRBV28 with TRBJ2-7; 8 positions agree with TRBD1. V shed 3 bases and J 2 bases; nucleotides not matched to a gene: 15. Germline V lookup: CDR1 MDHEN, CDR2 SYDVKM. CDR3 size: 18 residues. The CDR3 protein is CASSLYRDRQLPTYEQYF. The DNA for the CDR3 is TGTGCCAGCAGTTTGTACAGGGACAGGCAACTACCCACCTACGAGCAGTACTTC. The entire variable domain, with the rest obtained from reference TRBV28 and TRBJ2-7, is as follows: DVKVTQSSRYLVKRTGEKVFLECVQDMDHENMFWYRQDPGLGLRLIYFSYDVKMKEKGDIPEGYSVSREKKERFSLILESASTNQTSMYLCASSLYRDRQLPTYEQYFGPGTRLTVT.

J is TRBJ1-1 and V is TRBV5-1, with 7 bases that match TRBD1. V lost 2 bases, J lost 1 base, and 5 bases stayed unmatched. CDR3 length equals 15 residues. Looked up from germline, CDR1 is SGHRS and CDR2 is YFSETQ. The DNA for the CDR3 is TGCGCCAGCAGCTTAAGGGGGCAGGAGAACACTGAAGCTTTCTTT. It codes for CASSLRGQENTEAFF. Full variable domain (remainder filled in from reference TRBV5-1 and TRBJ1-1): KAGVTQTPRYLIKTRGQQVTLSCSPISGHRSVSWYQQTPGQGLQFLFEYFSETQRNKGNFPGRFSGRQFSNSRSEMNVSTLELGDSALYLCASSLRGQENTEAFFGQGTRLTVV.